This TCR beta chain was identified in a study of blood T cell repertoires in COVID-19. Across the study: Collection of acute and convalescent COVID-19 samples took place in the United States, Italy and Spain. Sources were T cells, B-cell-depleted T cells, or PBMCs; the material itself was cDNA or gDNA.

V gave up 1 base and J gave up 4 bases, with 6 bases separating them. Germline CDR1 and CDR2: LNHNV and YYDKDF (reference sequence). The CDR3 is 13 residues long. Source study methods: For nucleated cells, counts were estimated from reference gene primer amplification. Assay: immunoSEQ multiplex PCR; the TCRdb copy retains only in-frame clones and omits some. The V and J calls and clone size come from that table; D and trimming were worked out from the DNA. The sample has more than 150,000 clones, approximately 79% seen once. The receptor comes from a man aged 50 to 60 who had recovered from COVID-19. The chain combines TRBV15 with TRBJ2-3; no firm D call. The sequenced sample consisted of peripheral blood. CDR3 residues: CATSRANSDTQYF. CDR3 DNA sequence: TGTGCCACCAGCAGAGCTAATTCAGATACGCAGTATTTT.